The 24 T cell receptor beta chains reported below all come from one sample, sequenced in a study of CD8+ T cells in alopecia areata. Once RNA had been extracted, it was reverse transcribed into cDNA to act as the sequencing template. Profiled with immunoSEQ multiplex PCR; TCRdb holds only in-frame clones, not every one. The data contain 89,000 or so clones, just over 50% of them singletons. Input material: NKG2D-high CD8+ T cells sorted from blood. Source of these receptors: a human donor with alopecia areata.

The chain employs TRBV27 and TRBJ2-3, with 8 bases matching TRBD2. After removal of 8 bases from V and 5 bases from J, the junction contained 6 bases not matched to a gene. The length of the CDR3 is 13 residues. CDR1 is MNHEY, CDR2 SMNVEV, per germline (reference sequence). The CDR3 spells CASGFGGEDTQYF. CDR3 nucleotide sequence: TGTGCCAGCGGGTTCGGGGGGGAAGATACGCAGTATTTT.

This clone appeared a few times. The chain carries TRBV29-1 and TRBJ1-1, with 8 nucleotides matching TRBD1. The CDR3 covers 16 residues. From germline, CDR1 is SQVTM and CDR2 ANQGSEA. V shed 7 bases and J 7 bases; nucleotides not matched to a gene: 20. This CDR3 reads CSGCTRDRGTKGEAFF. CDR3 DNA sequence: TGCAGCGGTTGCACCCGAGACAGGGGAACAAAGGGTGAAGCTTTCTTT.

V and J are TRBV7-9 and TRBJ2-7; TRBD2 is a possible D gene (6 bases). Germline loops: CDR1 SEHNR, CDR2 FQNEAQ (reference sequence). V was clipped by 4 bases and J by 3 bases, with 13 bases between them. The CDR3 loop spans 14 amino acids. CDR3 sequence: CASSSRDFFYEQYF. DNA of the CDR3: TGTGCCAGCAGCTCCCGGGACTTTTTCTACGAGCAGTACTTC.

The table lists this clone with a few counts. V gene TRBV29-1 combines with J gene TRBJ2-5; no clear D gene. The CDR3 runs 13 residues. Trimming took 6 bases from V and 1 from J, leaving 12 bases between them. Germline V lookup: CDR1 SQVTM, CDR2 ANQGSEA. The CDR3 spells CSVSIHLQETQYF. The CDR3 DNA is TGCAGCGTGTCAATTCACCTCCAAGAGACCCAGTACTTC.

This clone appeared a single time. The chain carries TRBV30 and TRBJ1-1; possible D gene TRBD1, 5 bases. Per germline, CDR1 GTSNPN and CDR2 SVGIG (reference sequence). The CDR3 has 13 amino acids. Trimming removed 2 bases at V and 2 bases at J, with 9 bases between. As DNA, the CDR3 is TGTGCCTGGAGTAGGGGAATAAACACTGAAGCTTTCTTT. Its translation: CAWSRGINTEAFF. Full variable domain (remainder filled in from reference TRBV30 and TRBJ1-1): SQTIHQWPATLVQPVGSPLSLECTVEGTSNPNLYWYRQAAGRGLQLLFYSVGIGQISSEVPQNLSASRPQDRQFILSSKKLLLSDSGFYLCAWSRGINTEAFFGQGTRLTVV.

The chain uses TRBV19 and TRBJ1-5; 7 bases line up with TRBD1. From germline, CDR1 is LNHDA and CDR2 SQIVND (reference sequence). Trimming removed 8 bases from V and 4 bases from J; junction bases left unmatched: 5. This CDR3 has 13 residues. This chain's CDR3 is CASGTAENQPQHF. The CDR3 DNA reads as TGTGCCAGTGGGACAGCAGAGAATCAGCCCCAGCATTTT.

The chain carries TRBV30 and TRBJ1-1; D remains unclear. V shed 0 bases and J shed 7 bases, with 6 bases lying between them. The CDR3 runs to 11 residues. Germline V CDR1 and CDR2: GTSNPN, SVGIG (reference sequence). As DNA, the CDR3 is TGTGCCTGGAGTGTACTAGGTGAAGCTTTCTTT. Its protein product is CAWSVLGEAFF.

This clone turned up a few times. V and J are TRBV29-1 and TRBJ2-3; no reliable D call. Germline V CDR1 and CDR2: SQVTM, ANQGSEA. V lost 2 bases, J lost 6 bases, and 12 bases lay in between. The CDR3 loop spans 13 amino acids. DNA of the CDR3: TGCAGCGTTGAACAGTACACCGGCGATACGCAGTATTTT. It specifies CSVEQYTGDTQYF.

This clone has just a few counts. The genes are TRBV28 and TRBJ2-1, with TRBD1 matching over 10 bases. Per germline, CDR1 MDHEN and CDR2 SYDVKM. CDR3 length equals 16 residues. V was pared by 6 bases and J by 2 bases, with 7 bases of the junction left unmatched. CDR3 in amino acids: CASSTRGTGAYNEQFF. CDR3 coding DNA: TGTGCCAGCAGCACTCGAGGGACAGGGGCCTACAATGAGCAGTTCTTC.

The chain recombines TRBV30 with TRBJ2-3; D is undetermined. Germline CDR1 and CDR2: GTSNPN and SVGIG (reference sequence). V lost 4 bases and J 0 bases, leaving 8 bases between the germline ends. The length of the CDR3 is 13 residues. The CDR3 bases are TGTGCCTGGATGGTGTTGAGCACAGATACGCAGTATTTT. Its protein product is CAWMVLSTDTQYF. The complete variable domain, with remaining parts taken from reference TRBV30 and TRBJ2-3, reads SQTIHQWPATLVQPVGSPLSLECTVEGTSNPNLYWYRQAAGRGLQLLFYSVGIGQISSEVPQNLSASRPQDRQFILSSKKLLLSDSGFYLCAWMVLSTDTQYFGPGTRLTVL.

This clone has a single count. This sequence joins TRBV6-5 and TRBJ2-3, with D unclear. Germline V lookup: CDR1 MNHEY, CDR2 SVGAGI. The CDR3 has 11 amino acids. With 5 bases removed from V and 8 bases from J, the gap between germline ends came to 8 bases. The CDR3 DNA reads TGTGCCAGCAGTCTGCAGGCTACGCAGTATTTT. Encoded protein: CASSLQATQYF.

This clone was observed a handful of times. The chain combines TRBV19 with TRBJ2-5; no clear D. The CDR3 loop spans 13 amino acids. The germline V and J ends were trimmed by 10 bases and 5 bases, with 17 bases remaining between them. Germline V lookup: CDR1 LNHDA, CDR2 SQIVND (reference sequence). This CDR3 is CATRQGRTETQYF. Here the CDR3 DNA reads TGTGCCACCCGACAAGGGCGGACGGAGACCCAGTACTTC.

The V call is TRBV6-5, the J call TRBJ2-5; a possible D gene is TRBD1 (5 bases). The ends were cut back, 3 bases at V and 2 bases at J, with 10 bases in the middle. From germline, CDR1 is MNHEY and CDR2 SVGAGI. This CDR3 contains 14 residues. The CDR3 DNA reads as TGTGCCAGCAGTTATTTCCAGGGACAAGAGACCCAGTACTTC. Protein product: CASSYFQGQETQYF.

The genes are TRBV27 and TRBJ1-6; D uncertain. Trimming removed 5 bases at V and 8 bases at J, with 10 bases between. The CDR3 sequence is 13 residues long. Germline V gene data show CDR1 as MNHEY and CDR2 as SMNVEV (reference sequence). CDR3 DNA: TGTGCCAGCAGTCCACGTACCTATTCACCCCTCCACTTT. This gives the protein CASSPRTYSPLHF.

The V and J genes are TRBV5-1 and TRBJ2-7, with D possibly being TRBD1 (6 bases). Trimming cost V 0 bases and J 3 bases, with 10 bases left between them. This CDR3 region has 14 residues. Germline loops: CDR1 SGHRS, CDR2 YFSETQ. Here the CDR3 DNA reads TGCGCCAGCAGCTTGGGTGGACAGAGCTACGAGCAGTACTTC. Translation gives CASSLGGQSYEQYF.

The rearrangement links TRBV5-1 to TRBJ1-2; perhaps TRBD1 as D (6 bases). The CDR3 covers 16 residues. In germline, CDR1 is SGHRS, CDR2 YFSETQ. V lost 1 base and J lost 5, with 18 bases in between. The CDR3 DNA follows: TGCGCCAGCAGCTTGCAGACAGGCCCTTTCTCTTATGGCTACACCTTC. Its translation is CASSLQTGPFSYGYTF.

This rearrangement joins TRBV29-1 to TRBJ2-7, with D possibly matching TRBD2 (6 bases). Germline V gene lookup returns CDR1 SQVTM and CDR2 ANQGSEA. The V end was cut by 1 base, the J end by 1 base, with 11 bases between. CDR3 length: 14 residues. CDR3 sequence (DNA): TGCAGCGTTGAAGGGCAGGGAGGATCCTACGAGCAGTACTTC. Protein: CSVEGQGGSYEQYF.

The chain uses TRBV7-2 and TRBJ2-7; the D gene is possibly TRBD1 (6 bases). V lost 2 bases and J lost 1, with 12 bases in between. This CDR3 comprises 15 residues. Germline V gene lookup returns CDR1 SGHTA and CDR2 FQGNSA. CDR3 nucleotide sequence: TGTGCCAGCAGCTTATACCAGGGGCGATCCTACGAGCAGTACTTC. This encodes CASSLYQGRSYEQYF.

This clone has just a few counts. This chain links TRBV29-1 with TRBJ2-7; the D is unclear. Trimming pared 2 bases from V and 7 bases from J, leaving 6 bases between. The length of the CDR3 is 10 residues. Germline V gene sequence: CDR1 SQVTM, CDR2 ANQGSEA. CDR3 residues: CSVEQGEQYF. CDR3 coding DNA: TGCAGCGTTGAACAAGGGGAGCAGTACTTC.

The CDR3 coding sequence is TGTGCCAGCAGCTTACGGGAGTTCGCCTACGAGCAGTACTTC. This codes for CASSLREFAYEQYF. The V gene is TRBV7-2, the J gene TRBJ2-7; maybe TRBD2 (6 bases). CDR1 and CDR2 from the germline V gene are SGHTA and FQGNSA. The CDR3 loop spans 14 amino acids. The V and J ends lost 2 bases and 2 bases respectively, with 10 bases between them.

The sample holds a few counts of this clone. The genes are TRBV29-1 and TRBJ2-6; D perhaps matches TRBD1 (5 bases). V lost 6 bases, J lost 2 bases, and 11 bases lay in between. Germline CDR1 SQVTM, CDR2 ANQGSEA. This CDR3 region has 14 residues. DNA of the CDR3: TGCAGCGTGCTGGGGCTTGCTGGGGCCAACGTCCTGACTTTC. Amino acid sequence: CSVLGLAGANVLTF.

This clone showed up just a few times. The chain joins TRBV29-1 to TRBJ2-7; TRBD1 aligns across 11 bases. V lost 2 bases and J lost 3; bases outside the gene matches: 9. Per the germline V gene, CDR1 is SQVTM and CDR2 is ANQGSEA. CDR3 length: 16 amino acids. As DNA, the CDR3 is TGCAGCGTTGAAAGGGCACCGGGACAGGGGGACTACGAGCAGTACTTC. Its protein product is CSVERAPGQGDYEQYF.

J is TRBJ2-7 and V is TRBV28, with D possibly matching TRBD2 (5 bases). The V gene's germline CDR1 is MDHEN and CDR2 SYDVKM. V lost 5 bases and J 6 bases, leaving 14 bases between the germline ends. This CDR3 has 13 amino acids. Written as DNA, the CDR3 is TGTGCCAGCAGTGCCTCCGGAGGCTCCGAGCAGTACTTC. Translation gives CASSASGGSEQYF.

The V gene is TRBV29-1, the J gene TRBJ1-2; TRBD1 is a possible D gene (5 bases). The CDR3 has 13 amino acids. Per the germline V gene, CDR1 is SQVTM and CDR2 is ANQGSEA. Trimming shortened V by 1 base and J by 3 bases, and 9 bases separated the two germline ends. The CDR3 region has the DNA TGCAGCGTTGAAGCTATAGGGGACTATGGCTACACCTTC. As protein: CSVEAIGDYGYTF.